This T cell receptor (beta chain) appears in the sequencing data of a study of T cell responses to AZD1222 COVID-19 vaccine. The germline CDR1 and CDR2 sequences are SGHTA and FQGNSA. V lost 2 bases to trimming and J lost 5 bases; unmatched junction nucleotides: 10. This CDR3 contains 17 residues. The method was immunoSEQ multiplex PCR; TCRdb's version includes in-frame clones alone and lacks a portion of them. This table holds 130,000 to 150,000 clones, about 81% found once. This chain links TRBV7-2 with TRBJ2-5, with 11 bases that match TRBD2. The source was peripheral blood, collected on day 0 of MenACWY control vaccination. The receptor was isolated from an adult in good health. CDR3 DNA: TGTGCCAGCAGCTTAAGGGCTAGCGGGGGGATGTGGGAGACCCAGTACTTC. Residues: CASSLRASGGMWETQYF.